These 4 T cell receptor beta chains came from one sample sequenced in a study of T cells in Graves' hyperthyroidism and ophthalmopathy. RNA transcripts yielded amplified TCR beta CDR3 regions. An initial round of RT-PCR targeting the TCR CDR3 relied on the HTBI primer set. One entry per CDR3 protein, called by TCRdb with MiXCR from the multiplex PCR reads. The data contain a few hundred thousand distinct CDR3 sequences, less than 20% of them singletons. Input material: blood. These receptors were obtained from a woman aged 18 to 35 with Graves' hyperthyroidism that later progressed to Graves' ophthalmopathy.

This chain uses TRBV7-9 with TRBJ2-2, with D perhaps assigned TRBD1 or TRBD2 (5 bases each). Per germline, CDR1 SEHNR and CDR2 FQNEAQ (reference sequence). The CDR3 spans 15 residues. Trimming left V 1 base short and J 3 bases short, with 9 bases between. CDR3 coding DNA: TGTGCCAGCAGCTTAGTGGGGGAATACACCGGGGAGCTGTTTTTT. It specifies CASSLVGEYTGELFF.

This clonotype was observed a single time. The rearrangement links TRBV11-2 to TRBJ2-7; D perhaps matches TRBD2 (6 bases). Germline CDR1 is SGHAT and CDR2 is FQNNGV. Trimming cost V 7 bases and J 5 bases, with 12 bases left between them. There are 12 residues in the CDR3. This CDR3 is CASMTRVDEQYF. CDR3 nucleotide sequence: TGTGCCAGCATGACTAGAGTGGACGAGCAGTACTTC. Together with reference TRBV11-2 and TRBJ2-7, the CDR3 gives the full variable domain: EAGVAQSPRYKIIEKRQSVAFWCNPISGHATLYWYQQILGQGPKLLIQFQNNGVVDDSQLPKDRFSAERLKGVDSTLKIQPAKLEDSAVYLCASMTRVDEQYFGPGTRLTVT.

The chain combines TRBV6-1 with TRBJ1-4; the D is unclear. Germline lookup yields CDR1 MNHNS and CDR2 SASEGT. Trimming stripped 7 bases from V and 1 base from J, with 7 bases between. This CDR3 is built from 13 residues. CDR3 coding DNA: TGTGCCAGCACTTGGCTAACTAATGAAAAACTGTTTTTT. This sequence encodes CASTWLTNEKLFF.

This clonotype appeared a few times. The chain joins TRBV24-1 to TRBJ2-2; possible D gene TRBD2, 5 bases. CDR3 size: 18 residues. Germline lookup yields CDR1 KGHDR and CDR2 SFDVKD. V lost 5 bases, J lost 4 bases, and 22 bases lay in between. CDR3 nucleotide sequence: TGTGCCACCAGTGGTGAGGGTTCCAGTGGGAGACGCACCGGGGAGCTGTTTTTT. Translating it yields CATSGEGSSGRRTGELFF.